This T cell receptor beta chain originates from a study of blood T cell repertoires in COVID-19. On the study more broadly: COVID-19 samples, acute and convalescent, were from the United States, Italy and Spain. Sample material is recorded as cDNA or gDNA derived from T cells, B-cell-depleted T cells, or PBMCs.

The CDR3 is 18 amino acids. V lost 4 bases, J lost 7 bases, and 17 bases stayed unmatched. CDR1 and CDR2 from the germline V gene are MRHNA and SNTAGT. Original methodology: How many nucleated cells were present was estimated from reference gene primer amplification. The repertoire was sequenced with immunoSEQ multiplex PCR; TCRdb's copy has only in-frame clones and lacks some. V, J and clone size derive from that table, while D and trimming were established from the DNA sequence. The top ten clones hold under 8.5% of a sample with 200,000 to 250,000 clones, 60% to 85% of them seen once. The V gene is TRBV6-4, the J gene TRBJ2-1; 9 bases line up with TRBD1. This TCR was sampled from a woman aged 70-85 years with acute or convalescent COVID-19. The sequenced material came from peripheral blood. The CDR3: CASSGSPGQGSRMNEQFF. The CDR3 DNA reads TGTGCCAGCAGTGGGTCTCCGGGACAGGGTAGTAGGATGAATGAGCAGTTCTTC.